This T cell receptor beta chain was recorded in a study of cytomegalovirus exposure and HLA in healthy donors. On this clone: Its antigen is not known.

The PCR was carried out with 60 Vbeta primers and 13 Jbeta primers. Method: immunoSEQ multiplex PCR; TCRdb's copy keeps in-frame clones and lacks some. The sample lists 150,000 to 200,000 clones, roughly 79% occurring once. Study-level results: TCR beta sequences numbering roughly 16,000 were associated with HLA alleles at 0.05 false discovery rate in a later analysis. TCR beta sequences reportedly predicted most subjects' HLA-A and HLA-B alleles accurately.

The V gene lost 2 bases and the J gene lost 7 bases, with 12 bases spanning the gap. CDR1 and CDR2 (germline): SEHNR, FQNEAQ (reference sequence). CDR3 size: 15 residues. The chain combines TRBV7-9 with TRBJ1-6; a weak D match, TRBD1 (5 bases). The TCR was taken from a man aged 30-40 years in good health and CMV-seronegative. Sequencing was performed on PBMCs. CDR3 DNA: TGTGCCAGCAGCTTAATGGGGGGAGCAAATTCACCCCTCCACTTT. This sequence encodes CASSLMGGANSPLHF.